This TCR beta chain was sequenced during a study of tumor-infiltrating lymphocytes in primary liver carcinoma. Across the whole study: Productive TCRbeta read counts per sample ran from roughly 3.5 to 6.8 million and were similar across tissue types.

Joint extraction of RNA and DNA used about 17-32 mg of bulk tissue that was unsorted. The CDR3 totals 15 residues. Looked up from germline, CDR1 is WSHSY and CDR2 is SAAADI. As for this clonotype: One end of the junction varies from germline; a read error may be responsible.

With about 470 ng total RNA as template and a constant-region primer, TCR beta cDNA was made. Generation of the TCR beta libraries relied on three nested multiplex PCR rounds using slightly modified ARM-PCR. PCR rounds one and two used TRBV1-TRBV30 forward primers with a C-beta reverse primer for around 11 cycles each. TCRdb re-derived calls from the multiplex PCR reads in MiXCR, one entry per CDR3 protein. The sample includes more than 70,000 distinct CDR3 sequences, 55% to 85% of them seen just once. Input material: liver tumor tissue from sampling region 1. As to subset: tumor region T1, superior pole. This clonotype originated in a man in his forties with primary liver carcinoma and hepatitis B virus infection. The chain joins TRBV10-2 to TRBJ2-1; TRBD2 matches at 9 bases. CDR3 protein: CASRVAGVPYNERFF. Here the CDR3 DNA reads TGCGCCAGTAGGGTAGCGGGAGTTCCCTACAATGAGCGGTTCTTC.